This record concerns one T cell receptor (beta chain) sequence. The PCR employed 60 Vbeta primers together with 13 Jbeta primers. Sequenced by immunoSEQ multiplex PCR; TCRdb stores in-frame clones only, minus some. The sample includes around 67,000 clones, roughly four fifths seen only once; the top ten take approximately 22%. V was clipped by 3 bases and J by 4 bases, with 6 bases between them. The CDR3 length is 12 residues. Germline CDR1 and CDR2: MDHEN and SYDVKM. This record comes from a study of cytomegalovirus exposure and HLA in healthy donors. This TCR derives from a woman younger than 45 in good health and CMV-seropositive. Sequencing was performed on PBMCs. The V gene is TRBV28, the J gene TRBJ1-2, with no clear D. This CDR3 is CASSFGAYGYTF. The CDR3 bases are TGTGCCAGCAGTTTCGGTGCCTATGGCTACACCTTC.